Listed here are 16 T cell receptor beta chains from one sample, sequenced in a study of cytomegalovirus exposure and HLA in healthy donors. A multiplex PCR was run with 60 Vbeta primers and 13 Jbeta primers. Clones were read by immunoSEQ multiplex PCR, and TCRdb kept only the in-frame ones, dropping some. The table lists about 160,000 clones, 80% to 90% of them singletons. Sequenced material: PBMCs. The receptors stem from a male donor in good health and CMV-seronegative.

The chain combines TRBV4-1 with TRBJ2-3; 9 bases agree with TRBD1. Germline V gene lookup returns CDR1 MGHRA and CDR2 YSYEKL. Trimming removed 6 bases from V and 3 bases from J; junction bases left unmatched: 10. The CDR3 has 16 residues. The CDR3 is CASRQRGTGITDTQYF. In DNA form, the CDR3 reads TGCGCCAGCAGACAAAGGGGGACAGGGATTACAGATACGCAGTATTTT.

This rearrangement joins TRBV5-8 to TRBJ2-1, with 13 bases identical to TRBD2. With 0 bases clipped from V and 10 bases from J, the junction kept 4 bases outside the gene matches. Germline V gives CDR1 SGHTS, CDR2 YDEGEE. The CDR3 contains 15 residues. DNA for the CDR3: TGTGCCAGCAGCTTGGGGACTAGCGGGAGTGGGGAGCAGTTCTTC. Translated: CASSLGTSGSGEQFF.

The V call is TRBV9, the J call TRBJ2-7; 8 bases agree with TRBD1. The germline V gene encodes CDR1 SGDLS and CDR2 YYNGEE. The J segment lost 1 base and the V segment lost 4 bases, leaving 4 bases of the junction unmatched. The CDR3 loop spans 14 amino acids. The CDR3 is CASSPRDRSYEQYF. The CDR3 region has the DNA TGTGCCAGCAGCCCACGGGACAGGTCCTACGAGCAGTACTTC.

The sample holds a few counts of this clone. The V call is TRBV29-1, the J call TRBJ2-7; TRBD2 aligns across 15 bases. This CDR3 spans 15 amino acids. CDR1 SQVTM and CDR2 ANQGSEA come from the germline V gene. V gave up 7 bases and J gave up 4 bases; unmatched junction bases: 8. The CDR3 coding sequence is TGCAGCGCCTCCGGACTAGCGGGAGGGCCATACGAGCAGTACTTC. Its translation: CSASGLAGGPYEQYF.

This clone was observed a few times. CDR3 in DNA: TGTGCCAGTAGTGAACAGGGGCTCACCCCTGAAGCTTTCTTT. It specifies CASSEQGLTPEAFF. The rearrangement uses TRBV19 and TRBJ1-1, with 7 positions matching TRBD1. This CDR3 is 14 amino acids long. Germline V lookup: CDR1 LNHDA, CDR2 SQIVND (reference sequence). V trimming: 5 bases; J trimming: 6 bases; junction bases outside the gene matches: 9. Combining the CDR3 with reference TRBV19 and TRBJ1-1 gives the whole variable domain DGGITQSPKYLFRKEGQNVTLSCEQNLNHDAMYWYRQDPGQGLRLIYYSQIVNDFQKGDIAEGYSVSREKKESFPLTVTSAQKNPTAFYLCASSEQGLTPEAFFGQGTRLTVV.

The CDR3 reads CASSIIPGVQETQYF. In nucleotides, the CDR3 is TGTGCCAGTAGTATAATCCCAGGGGTTCAAGAGACCCAGTACTTC. The chain uses TRBV19 and TRBJ2-5; D is perhaps TRBD1 (6 bases). The germline V gene has CDR1 LNHDA and CDR2 SQIVND (reference sequence). The CDR3 totals 15 residues. V was shortened by 2 bases and J by 2 bases, with 12 bases between the two germline ends.

As DNA, the CDR3 is TGTGCCAGCAGCTTCCTTGCCCCCTCAAGCGGGAGTAATTACAATGAGCAGTTCTTC. This translates into CASSFLAPSSGSNYNEQFF. This rearrangement joins TRBV21-1 to TRBJ2-1; TRBD2 is the table's D call, not checked against the DNA. TRBV21-1 is a recognized pseudogene. The CDR3 runs 19 residues.

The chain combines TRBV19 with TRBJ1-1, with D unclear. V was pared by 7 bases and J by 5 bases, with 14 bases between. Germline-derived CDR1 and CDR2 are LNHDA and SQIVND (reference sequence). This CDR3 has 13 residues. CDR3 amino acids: CASTEVRGTEAFF. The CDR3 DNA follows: TGTGCCAGTACCGAGGTTAGAGGAACTGAAGCTTTCTTT.

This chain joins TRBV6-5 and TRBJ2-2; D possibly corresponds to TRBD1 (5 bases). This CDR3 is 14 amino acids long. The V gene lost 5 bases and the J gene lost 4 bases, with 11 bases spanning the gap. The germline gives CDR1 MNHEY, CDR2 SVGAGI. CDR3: CASSVDRPTGELFF. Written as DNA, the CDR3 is TGTGCCAGCAGTGTCGACAGACCCACCGGGGAGCTGTTTTTT.

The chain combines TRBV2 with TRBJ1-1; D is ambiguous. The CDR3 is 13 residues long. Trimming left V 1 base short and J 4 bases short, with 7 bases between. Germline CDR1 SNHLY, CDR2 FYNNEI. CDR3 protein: CASSEVGGTEAFF. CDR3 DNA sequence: TGTGCCAGCAGTGAAGTAGGAGGCACTGAAGCTTTCTTT.

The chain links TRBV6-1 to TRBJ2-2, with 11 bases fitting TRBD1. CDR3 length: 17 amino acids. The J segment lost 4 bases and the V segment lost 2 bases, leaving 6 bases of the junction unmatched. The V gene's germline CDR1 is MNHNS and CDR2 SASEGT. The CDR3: CASSELGGTGGTGELFF. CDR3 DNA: TGTGCCAGCAGTGAACTGGGCGGGACAGGGGGCACCGGGGAGCTGTTTTTT.

CDR3 region: CASSQNRGPEPNSPLHF. The DNA of the CDR3 is TGTGCCAGCAGCCAGAACAGGGGCCCCGAGCCCAATTCACCCCTCCACTTT. This chain joins TRBV4-2 and TRBJ1-6; TRBD1 matches at 7 bases. V lost 3 bases and J lost 7; bases outside the gene matches: 12. Germline V gene sequence: CDR1 LGHNA, CDR2 YNFKEQ. The CDR3 runs to 17 residues.

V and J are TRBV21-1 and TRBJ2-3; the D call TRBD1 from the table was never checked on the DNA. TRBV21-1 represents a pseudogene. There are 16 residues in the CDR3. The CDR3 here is CASSSSRDRVTDTQYF. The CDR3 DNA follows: TGTGCCAGCAGCAGTAGCCGGGACAGGGTCACAGATACGCAGTATTTT.

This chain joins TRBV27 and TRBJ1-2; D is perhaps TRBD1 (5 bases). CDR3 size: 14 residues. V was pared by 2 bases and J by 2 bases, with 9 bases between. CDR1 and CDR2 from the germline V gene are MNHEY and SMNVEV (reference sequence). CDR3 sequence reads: CASSLAGGNYGYTF. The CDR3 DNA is TGTGCCAGCAGTTTAGCGGGGGGGAACTATGGCTACACCTTC.

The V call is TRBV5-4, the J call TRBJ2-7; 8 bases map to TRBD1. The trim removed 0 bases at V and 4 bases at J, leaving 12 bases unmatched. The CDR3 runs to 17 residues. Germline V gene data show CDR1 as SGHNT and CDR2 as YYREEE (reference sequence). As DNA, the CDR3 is TGTGCCAGCAGCTTGGTGGTGGCCTCGGACAGGGCTTACGAGCAGTACTTC. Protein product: CASSLVVASDRAYEQYF.

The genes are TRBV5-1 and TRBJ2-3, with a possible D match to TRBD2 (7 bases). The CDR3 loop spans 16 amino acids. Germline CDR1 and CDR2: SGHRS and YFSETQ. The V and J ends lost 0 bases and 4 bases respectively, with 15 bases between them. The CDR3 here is CASSLGLAEGADTQYF. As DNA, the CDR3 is TGCGCCAGCAGCTTGGGCCTAGCGGAGGGGGCAGATACGCAGTATTTT. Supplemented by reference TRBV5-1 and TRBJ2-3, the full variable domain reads KAGVTQTPRYLIKTRGQQVTLSCSPISGHRSVSWYQQTPGQGLQFLFEYFSETQRNKGNFPGRFSGRQFSNSRSEMNVSTLELGDSALYLCASSLGLAEGADTQYFGPGTRLTVL.